This T cell receptor (beta chain) derives from a study of identical twins. Points from the study as a whole: Beta clonotypes that were abundant in cord blood contained fewer insertions, a pattern absent from memory repertoires.

With 8 bases clipped from V and 0 bases from J, the junction kept 12 bases outside the gene matches. Germline V CDR1 and CDR2: ENHRY, SYGVKD. CDR3 size: 17 residues. TCRdb analysed the 5' RACE reads with MiXCR anew, one entry per CDR3 protein. The sample lists 500,000 or so distinct CDR3 sequences, 20% to 25% occurring once. Of note for this clonotype: Its target is unknown.

These records were also assigned to another study, of T cells expressing NK-cell markers.

The J gene is TRBJ2-1, the V gene TRBV10-3; 8 nucleotides align to TRBD2. This TCR was recovered from a young woman in good health. Sample: CD4+ T cells sorted from blood. The CDR3 DNA is TGTGCCATCCGCCCCGGGAGGGGGGGCGCCTCCTACAATGAGCAGTTCTTC. Protein: CAIRPGRGGASYNEQFF.